The clone carrying this T cell receptor beta chain was observed a handful of times. Its matching antigen is unknown. Germline-derived CDR1 and CDR2 are MNHEY and SMNVEV (reference sequence). V shed 5 bases and J shed 7 bases, with 21 bases lying between them. The CDR3 is 15 amino acids. The sample belongs to a study of T-cell reconstitution after alpha-beta-depleted transplantation in children. Findings of the study overall: From surviving recipient T cells and thymic progenitors came the high day-60 TCRbeta diversity observed in some patients. It was newly produced T cells that mostly accounted for T-cell counts and diversity one year after transplant. About two months after transplant, alpha-beta T cells reportedly came from several hundred expanded graft clones.

During its preparation, the TCRbeta library received unique molecular identifiers. Using its own MiXCR run on the PCR reads, TCRdb lists one record per CDR3 protein. This table holds hundreds of thousands of distinct CDR3 sequences, around 16% found once. The V gene is TRBV27, the J gene TRBJ2-7; D is possibly TRBD2 (5 bases). The receptor comes from a boy under two years old who had a stem cell transplant for Wiskott-Aldrich syndrome, so the T cells may come from the graft donor. Specimen: PBMCs, mostly from graft donor cells, collected 360 days after TCRalphabeta/CD19-depleted stem cell transplant. The CDR3 nucleotides are TGTGCCAGCAGTCTCTCCCCGACCCGGGGAAGGGAGCAGTACTTC. It encodes CASSLSPTRGREQYF.